These 10 T cell receptor beta chains came from one sample sequenced in a study of CD8+ T cells in alopecia areata. Sequencing templates came from extracted RNA that was reverse transcribed into cDNA. The table came from immunoSEQ multiplex PCR; TCRdb's copy has only in-frame clones and leaves some out. The table includes around 100,000 clones, around 50% detected once. Sample: CD4+ T cells sorted from blood. The receptors shown here come from a human donor in good health.

The chain uses TRBV30 and TRBJ1-2; D possibly corresponds to TRBD1 (5 bases). The germline CDR1 and CDR2 sequences are GTSNPN and SVGIG (reference sequence). Trimming shortened V by 1 base and J by 7 bases, and 7 bases separated the two germline ends. The CDR3 is 11 amino acids. CDR3 amino acids: CAWSAGPGYTF. CDR3 nucleotide sequence: TGTGCCTGGAGTGCGGGACCTGGCTACACCTTC.

The rearrangement joins TRBV7-2 to TRBJ2-5; 13 nucleotides agree with TRBD2. Per germline, CDR1 SGHTA and CDR2 FQGNSA. J gave up 4 bases and V 1 base, and 0 bases lay outside the gene matches. This CDR3 comprises 15 residues. The CDR3 DNA is TGTGCCAGCAGCTTAGGACTAGCGGGGGGAGAGACCCAGTACTTC. This translates into CASSLGLAGGETQYF. Drawing the rest from reference TRBV7-2 and TRBJ2-5, the complete variable domain is GAGVSQSPSNKVTEKGKDVELRCDPISGHTALYWYRQSLGQGLEFLIYFQGNSAPDKSGLPSDRFSAERTGGSVSTLTIQRTQQEDSAVYLCASSLGLAGGETQYFGPGTRLLVL.

V gene TRBV11-2 combines with J gene TRBJ1-5, with no clear D. V gave up 1 base and J gave up 5 bases, with 6 bases separating them. From germline, CDR1 is SGHAT and CDR2 FQNNGV. The CDR3 is 13 residues long. This chain's CDR3 is CASSLATYQPQHF. The DNA for the CDR3 is TGTGCCAGCAGCTTAGCTACTTATCAGCCCCAGCATTTT.

V usage is TRBV2 and J usage is TRBJ2-5; a weak D match, TRBD2 (7 bases). Germline loops: CDR1 SNHLY, CDR2 FYNNEI. V lost 6 bases to trimming and J lost 5 bases, with 16 bases between them. CDR3 length equals 14 residues. The CDR3 here is CASRQGGAYETQYF. In nucleotides, the CDR3 is TGTGCCAGCAGACAAGGGGGGGCATATGAGACCCAGTACTTC.

The J gene is TRBJ2-2, the V gene TRBV29-1, with D possibly being TRBD1 or TRBD2 (6 bases each). Per germline, CDR1 SQVTM and CDR2 ANQGSEA. The V end lost 4 bases, the J end lost 6 bases, and 12 bases lay between the germline ends. This CDR3 comprises 13 residues. Here the CDR3 DNA reads TGCAGCGTTGTTTGGGGGGCCCCCGGGGAGCTGTTTTTT. This codes for CSVVWGAPGELFF.

This sequence joins TRBV20-1 and TRBJ2-7; D call uncertain. The CDR3 has 11 residues. V dropped 3 bases and J dropped 5 bases, with 8 bases sitting between them. Germline CDR1 DFQATT, CDR2 SNEGSKA (reference sequence). CDR3 amino acids: CSARDQHEQYF. In nucleotides, the CDR3 is TGCAGTGCTAGGGATCAACACGAGCAGTACTTC.

V gene TRBV7-3 combines with J gene TRBJ2-3, with 8 bases identical to TRBD2. Germline V gene data show CDR1 as SGHTA and CDR2 as FQGTGA. Trimming cost V 0 bases and J 4 bases; bases outside gene matches: 6. The CDR3 has 16 residues. The DNA for the CDR3 is TGTGCCAGCAGCTTAACATCGGGGGGGCTGGCAGATACGCAGTATTTT. As protein: CASSLTSGGLADTQYF. The whole variable domain, filled in from reference TRBV7-3 and TRBJ2-3, reads GAGVSQTPSNKVTEKGKYVELRCDPISGHTALYWYRQSLGQGPEFLIYFQGTGAADDSGLPNDRFFAVRPEGSVSTLKIQRTERGDSAVYLCASSLTSGGLADTQYFGPGTRLTVL.

The chain is built from TRBV10-3 and TRBJ2-5; possible D gene TRBD2, 5 bases. The CDR3 consists of 18 residues. The germline V gene has CDR1 ENHRY and CDR2 SYGVKD. V dropped 0 bases and J dropped 2 bases, with 19 bases sitting between them. The CDR3 here is CAISESSMRLRGQETQYF. The CDR3 region has the DNA TGTGCCATCAGTGAGTCCTCCATGAGACTGAGAGGGCAAGAGACCCAGTACTTC.

This clone turned up a few times. The CDR3 DNA reads as TGTGCCAGCTCACCCATCCGATTAGGGAGCTCCTACAATGAGCAGTTCTTC. It translates to CASSPIRLGSSYNEQFF. This chain joins TRBV18 and TRBJ2-1; D may be TRBD2 (5 bases). The germline V gene encodes CDR1 KGHSH and CDR2 LQKENI. Trimming removed 3 bases from V and 0 bases from J, with 15 bases in between. The CDR3 covers 17 residues.

The chain couples TRBV4-2 to TRBJ2-5, with a weak D call TRBD1 (6 bases). The CDR3 is 17 amino acids. Trimming pared 2 bases from V and 0 bases from J, leaving 16 bases between. Germline-derived CDR1 and CDR2 are LGHNA and YNFKEQ. The CDR3 nucleotides are TGTGCCAGCAGCCAAACAGGGATGAGATCCCACCAAGAGACCCAGTACTTC. Its protein product is CASSQTGMRSHQETQYF.